Below are 26 T cell receptor beta chains sequenced from a single sample in a study of OX40 agonist ivuxolimab in advanced cancers. Data came from immunoSEQ multiplex PCR; TCRdb stores just in-frame clones and leaves some out. The table has tens of thousands of clones, under 90% seen once; the top ten hold less than 2.5%. Sample: CD4+ or CD8+ T cells sorted from blood, taken in a trial of the OX40 agonist ivuxolimab. The source of these receptors is an adult with an advanced solid tumor such as melanoma, head and neck, liver or kidney cancer.

The chain is built from TRBV6-6 and TRBJ1-1; D is perhaps TRBD1 (5 bases). Per germline, CDR1 MNHNY and CDR2 SVGAGI (reference sequence). The CDR3 totals 12 residues. The V and J ends lost 5 bases and 1 base respectively, with 5 bases between them. The CDR3 sequence is CASSRGNTEAFF. The CDR3 DNA reads TGTGCCAGCAGTAGGGGGAACACTGAAGCTTTCTTT.

This clone was recorded only once. This chain connects TRBV19 to TRBJ2-1; weak D call: TRBD2 (5 bases). Trimming pared 6 bases from V and 0 bases from J, leaving 9 bases between. CDR3 length: 14 amino acids. Germline-derived CDR1 and CDR2 are LNHDA and SQIVND (reference sequence). The CDR3 protein is CASSRGSSYNEQFF. The CDR3 nucleotides are TGTGCCAGTAGCCGGGGTAGCTCCTACAATGAGCAGTTCTTC.

As concerns this clone: Other DNA sequences within the sample encode an identical CDR3. The rearrangement joins TRBV14 to TRBJ1-1, with D hard to call. V lost 1 base and J lost 1, with 4 bases in between. The CDR3 runs 13 residues. Germline lookup yields CDR1 SGHDN and CDR2 FVKESK. The CDR3 here is CASSQGQNTEAFF. Written as DNA, the CDR3 is TGTGCCAGCAGCCAAGGCCAGAACACTGAAGCTTTCTTT.

J is TRBJ2-5 and V is TRBV2; the D is unclear. The V gene lost 7 bases and the J gene lost 3 bases, with 12 bases spanning the gap. There are 13 residues in the CDR3. Germline-derived CDR1 and CDR2 are SNHLY and FYNNEI. CDR3 in DNA: TGTGCCAGCACGCAACAGACCAAAGAGACCCAGTACTTC. This sequence encodes CASTQQTKETQYF. The whole variable domain, remainder taken from reference TRBV2 and TRBJ2-5, is EPEVTQTPSHQVTQMGQEVILRCVPISNHLYFYWYRQILGQKVEFLVSFYNNEISEKSEIFDDQFSVERPDGSNFTLKIRSTKLEDSAMYFCASTQQTKETQYFGPGTRLLVL.

CDR3 residues: CASSFSSGSLGETQYF. Here the CDR3 DNA reads TGTGCCAGTAGTTTCTCTAGCGGGAGTCTAGGGGAGACCCAGTACTTC. This chain connects TRBV19 to TRBJ2-5, with 10 positions matching TRBD2. The CDR3 runs 16 residues. Germline loops: CDR1 LNHDA, CDR2 SQIVND (reference sequence). V lost 5 bases to trimming and J lost 5 bases; unmatched junction nucleotides: 11.

The CDR3 is CASSLVRASEAFF. The CDR3 region has the DNA TGTGCCAGCAGCTTAGTGAGGGCCTCTGAAGCTTTCTTT. The chain links TRBV11-2 to TRBJ1-1; D call uncertain. CDR1 is SGHAT and CDR2 is FQNNGV in the germline V gene. Trimming took 1 base from V and 6 from J, leaving 9 bases between them. The CDR3 covers 13 residues.

This clone appeared a single time. This chain connects TRBV7-6 to TRBJ2-5; D is possibly TRBD1 (6 bases). V was clipped by 6 bases and J by 5 bases, with 19 bases between them. Germline values: CDR1 SGHVS, CDR2 FNYEAQ. This CDR3 is built from 15 residues. The CDR3 loop reads CASRLQGLDRETQYF. CDR3 nucleotide sequence: TGTGCCAGCAGGTTACAGGGTTTGGATCGTGAGACCCAGTACTTC.

This sequence joins TRBV27 and TRBJ1-6; 9 positions match TRBD1. J was trimmed by 9 bases and V by 3 bases; bases with no gene match: 3. CDR3 length: 14 residues. Germline V gene sequence: CDR1 MNHEY, CDR2 SMNVEV (reference sequence). The CDR3 protein is CASSFTGGLSPLHF. For the CDR3, the DNA is TGTGCCAGCAGTTTCACAGGGGGCCTTTCACCCCTCCACTTT.

The rearrangement uses TRBV5-6 and TRBJ2-7, with D unresolved. The length of the CDR3 is 12 residues. CDR1 and CDR2 (germline): SGHDT, YYEEEE. V lost 1 base to trimming and J lost 2 bases, with 4 bases between them. CDR3 in amino acids: CASSLRTYEQYF. CDR3 nucleotides: TGTGCCAGCAGCTTGCGGACCTACGAGCAGTACTTC.

V usage is TRBV7-2 and J usage is TRBJ1-2, with TRBD1 identical over 7 bases. Unmatched junction bases numbered 3, after V lost 2 bases and J lost 0 bases. CDR3 length equals 15 residues. Looked up from germline, CDR1 is SGHTA and CDR2 is FQGNSA. CDR3 bases: TGTGCCAGCAGCTTAACCGGGACAGCTAACTATGGCTACACCTTC. Its translation: CASSLTGTANYGYTF.

The chain employs TRBV2 and TRBJ1-3, with no clear D. The germline CDR1 and CDR2 sequences are SNHLY and FYNNEI. Trimming pared 8 bases from V and 2 bases from J, leaving 16 bases between. This CDR3 is built from 15 residues. This chain's CDR3 is CASGSSPNPGNTIYF. The CDR3 DNA reads as TGTGCCAGCGGTAGCAGCCCTAATCCTGGAAACACCATATATTTT.

The chain employs TRBV14 and TRBJ1-2; the D gene is possibly TRBD1 (6 bases). Trimming took 0 bases from V and 8 from J, leaving 16 bases between them. Germline CDR1 reads SGHDN; CDR2 reads FVKESK. This CDR3 region has 15 residues. The chain's CDR3 is CASSQEAGGRRGYTF. Here the CDR3 DNA reads TGTGCCAGCAGCCAAGAAGCCGGGGGGCGCCGGGGCTACACCTTC.

This chain connects TRBV27 to TRBJ1-5; no reliable D call. The CDR3 covers 15 residues. Germline CDR1 and CDR2: MNHEY and SMNVEV (reference sequence). Trimming shortened V by 5 bases and J by 2 bases, and 13 bases separated the two germline ends. The CDR3 sequence: CASSPRVMRNQPQHF. In DNA, the CDR3 is TGTGCCAGCAGTCCTAGGGTTATGCGCAATCAGCCCCAGCATTTT.

This sequence joins TRBV5-1 and TRBJ2-3, with 7 bases aligning to TRBD2. Germline assignment: CDR1 SGHRS and CDR2 YFSETQ. The CDR3 spans 15 residues. J lost 4 bases, V lost 1 base, and 6 bases had no gene match. CDR3 sequence reads: CASSLRSSGADTQYF. The CDR3 DNA sequence: TGCGCCAGCAGCTTGAGGTCTAGCGGAGCAGATACGCAGTATTTT.

This rearrangement joins TRBV5-5 to TRBJ2-5, with 7 bases identical to TRBD1. The germline V gene has CDR1 SGHKS and CDR2 YYEKEE (reference sequence). This CDR3 is built from 16 residues. V was clipped by 2 bases and J by 1 base; unmatched bases: 8. The DNA for the CDR3 is TGTGCCAGCAGCTTAAGTCCCTCAGGGGGCCAAGAGACCCAGTACTTC. Residues: CASSLSPSGGQETQYF.

This clone was picked up one time. This chain uses TRBV7-9 with TRBJ1-5; D unresolved. The CDR3 extends over 14 amino acids. CDR1 is SEHNR and CDR2 is FQNEAQ in the germline V gene (reference sequence). The V and J ends lost 2 bases and 3 bases respectively, with 8 bases between them. CDR3 sequence: CASSLMGDNQPQHF. As DNA, the CDR3 is TGTGCCAGCAGCTTAATGGGAGACAATCAGCCCCAGCATTTT.

The DNA for the CDR3 is TGTGCCATCAGTGAGTCGAGGGGGACAGGGGGAGAAAAACTGTTTTTT. It encodes CAISESRGTGGEKLFF. This rearrangement joins TRBV10-3 to TRBJ1-4, with TRBD1 matching 11 bases. J gave up 8 bases and V 0 bases, and 5 bases lay outside the gene matches. Germline V gene sequence: CDR1 ENHRY, CDR2 SYGVKD. This CDR3 is built from 16 residues.

The chain links TRBV19 to TRBJ1-2, with D unclear. V gave up 0 bases and J gave up 3 bases, with 11 bases separating them. Looked up from germline, CDR1 is LNHDA and CDR2 is SQIVND (reference sequence). The CDR3 is made up of 15 amino acids. CDR3 loop: CASSIDVWGDYGYTF. In DNA, the CDR3 is TGTGCCAGTAGTATAGATGTATGGGGTGACTATGGCTACACCTTC.

This clone was detected only once. The chain recombines TRBV7-9 with TRBJ1-5, with D maybe TRBD1 (6 bases). The CDR3 length is 15 residues. Germline CDR1 SEHNR, CDR2 FQNEAQ (reference sequence). Trimming stripped 5 bases from V and 5 bases from J, with 16 bases between. The CDR3 DNA reads TGTGCCAGCAGCCCTCTAGGGGGTACTGATCAGCCCCAGCATTTT. It specifies CASSPLGGTDQPQHF.

This clone has a single count. This chain joins TRBV19 and TRBJ1-2, with D hard to call. Germline CDR1 and CDR2: LNHDA and SQIVND (reference sequence). The V and J ends lost 2 bases and 6 bases respectively, with 10 bases between them. The CDR3 contains 13 residues. In DNA form, the CDR3 reads TGTGCCAGTAGTATATCGGGCAGTAATGGCTACACCTTC. Its translation is CASSISGSNGYTF.

The genes are TRBV29-1 and TRBJ2-3; D is unresolved. The CDR3 has 12 amino acids. Germline V gene data show CDR1 as SQVTM and CDR2 as ANQGSEA. Trimming left V 7 bases short and J 0 bases short, with 8 bases between. Here the CDR3 DNA reads TGCAGCGCACGGGTTAGCACAGATACGCAGTATTTT. It codes for CSARVSTDTQYF.

J is TRBJ2-7 and V is TRBV7-2; D call uncertain. This CDR3 has 12 residues. The V gene lost 5 bases and the J gene lost 5 bases, with 10 bases spanning the gap. The V gene's germline CDR1 is SGHTA and CDR2 FQGNSA. The CDR3 DNA is TGTGCCAGCAGCACTCGAAGGGACGAGCAGTACTTC. Amino acids: CASSTRRDEQYF.

The chain couples TRBV7-2 to TRBJ2-7; TRBD2 aligns across 7 bases. Germline CDR1 reads SGHTA; CDR2 reads FQGNSA. J was trimmed by 4 bases and V by 5 bases; bases with no gene match: 11. The CDR3 length is 15 residues. The CDR3 spells CASSDSSGWRYEQYF. The CDR3 bases are TGTGCCAGCAGCGATTCTAGCGGTTGGCGGTACGAGCAGTACTTC.

This rearrangement joins TRBV28 to TRBJ1-2; a possible D gene is TRBD1 (6 bases). The CDR3 is made up of 13 amino acids. The germline V gene has CDR1 MDHEN and CDR2 SYDVKM. V was cut by 3 bases and J by 4 bases, with 9 bases left in between. The CDR3 region is CASSFGGGYGYTF. CDR3 sequence (DNA): TGTGCCAGCAGTTTCGGAGGGGGCTATGGCTACACCTTC.

V and J are TRBV19 and TRBJ1-2; perhaps TRBD1 as D (6 bases). Trimming cost V 6 bases and J 3 bases, with 11 bases left between them. The length of the CDR3 is 13 residues. Per germline, CDR1 LNHDA and CDR2 SQIVND (reference sequence). In nucleotides, the CDR3 is TGTGCCAGTAGAGTGGACAGCCACTATGGCTACACCTTC. Amino acids: CASRVDSHYGYTF.

This chain uses TRBV6-1 with TRBJ1-6; the match to TRBD1 covers 7 bases. This CDR3 has 14 amino acids. The V gene end was trimmed by 7 bases and the J gene end by 10 bases; junction bases not matched to a gene: 10. CDR1 is MNHNS, CDR2 SASEGT, per germline. CDR3 in amino acids: CASTGQSWESPLHF. CDR3 nucleotide sequence: TGTGCCAGCACGGGACAGTCCTGGGAGTCACCCCTCCACTTT.